The next 10 T cell receptor beta chains were all read from a single sample in a study of human T cells and chemical hapten exposure. TCRdb called the RACE reads again in MiXCR, with one record for every CDR3 protein. This sample has under 200,000 distinct CDR3 sequences, with about 14% found just once. Time point defined: patch test 1, 2 weeks after DPC sensitization. Specified treatment: therapeutic diphenylcyclopropenone sensitization with weekly scalp DPC. The specimen was whole blood, collected in connection with sensitization to the hapten diphenylcyclopropenone (DPC). The source of these receptors is a woman in her twenties or thirties with alopecia areata. Some clones in this sample may be carry-over from other donors' samples.

The gene calls are TRBV28 and TRBJ1-5; 7 bases line up with TRBD1. This CDR3 is 14 amino acids long. The J segment lost 4 bases and the V segment lost 6 bases, leaving 6 bases of the junction unmatched. The germline CDR1 and CDR2 sequences are MDHEN and SYDVKM. The CDR3 is CASRSTGPNQPQHF. The DNA of the CDR3 is TGTGCCAGCAGGTCGACAGGGCCGAATCAGCCCCAGCATTTT.

The chain links TRBV3-1 to TRBJ2-7, with D possibly matching TRBD1 (7 bases). V was pared by 4 bases and J by 6 bases, with 22 bases between. The CDR3 spans 16 residues. Germline assignment: CDR1 LGHDT and CDR2 YNNKEL (reference sequence). CDR3 loop: CASSRHVGPGGGEQYF. The CDR3 coding sequence is TGTGCCAGCAGCCGACATGTGGGACCAGGGGGAGGCGAGCAGTACTTC.

The chain combines TRBV6-6 with TRBJ2-7; D could derive from TRBD1 or TRBD2 (5 bases each). CDR1 is MNHNY and CDR2 is SVGAGI in the germline V gene (reference sequence). This CDR3 has 17 residues. Trimming shortened V by 2 bases and J by 3 bases, and 20 bases separated the two germline ends. The CDR3 region has the DNA TGTGCCAGCAGTTACGTCCAGGGACCCAGAAGACTCTACGAGCAGTACTTC. Translation gives CASSYVQGPRRLYEQYF.

In its sample, this clonotype was seen a few times. The chain is built from TRBV27 and TRBJ2-1, with D perhaps matching TRBD2 (5 bases). CDR3 length: 13 residues. CDR1 and CDR2 (germline): MNHEY, SMNVEV (reference sequence). V gave up 1 base and J gave up 9 bases, with 10 bases separating them. Here the CDR3 reads CASSLFAGTEQFF. The CDR3 coding sequence is TGTGCCAGCAGTTTATTTGCGGGCACTGAGCAGTTCTTC.

This chain uses TRBV7-6 with TRBJ2-2; TRBD2 agrees at 14 bases. The CDR3 has 17 amino acids. Trimming at V came to 8 bases and at J to 3 bases, leaving 8 bases not matched to a gene. Germline CDR1 is SGHVS and CDR2 is FNYEAQ. The CDR3 sequence: CASPWGLAGDHTGELFF. Here the CDR3 DNA reads TGTGCCAGCCCCTGGGGACTAGCGGGAGACCACACCGGGGAGCTGTTTTTT.

This clonotype occurred a few times. The CDR3 coding sequence is TGTGCCAGCAGCTCCCCCGGTAGGGTTCAGTACTTC. Its protein is CASSSPGRVQYF. The chain links TRBV28 to TRBJ2-4; D is unresolved. The germline V gene encodes CDR1 MDHEN and CDR2 SYDVKM. Deletions cut 6 bases from V and 11 bases from J, with 14 bases between. This CDR3 contains 12 residues. Filled out from reference TRBV28 and TRBJ2-4, the complete variable domain reads DVKVTQSSRYLVKRTGEKVFLECVQDMDHENMFWYRQDPGLGLRLIYFSYDVKMKEKGDIPEGYSVSREKKERFSLILESASTNQTSMYLCASSSPGRVQYFGAGTRLSVL.

In its sample, this clonotype was seen many times. The gene calls are TRBV6-2 or TRBV6-3 and TRBJ2-7; D is ambiguous. The ends were cut back, 9 bases at V and 2 bases at J, with 20 bases in the middle. The CDR3 runs 15 residues. Germline lookup yields CDR1 MNHEY and CDR2 SVGEGT. CDR3: CASNGLPNPPYEQYF. CDR3 nucleotide sequence: TGTGCCAGTAACGGGCTTCCAAACCCACCCTACGAGCAGTACTTC.

This chain uses TRBV5-5 with TRBJ2-7; D gene uncertain. Germline V gene sequence: CDR1 SGHKS, CDR2 YYEKEE (reference sequence). Trimming removed 0 bases from V and 2 bases from J, with 9 bases in between. This CDR3 spans 14 amino acids. CDR3 protein: CASSLGAPAYEQYF. The CDR3 nucleotides read TGTGCCAGCAGCTTGGGTGCCCCGGCCTACGAGCAGTACTTC.

The chain recombines TRBV20-1 with TRBJ2-7, with D perhaps assigned TRBD1 or TRBD2 (5 bases each). The CDR3 length is 13 residues. Germline V lookup: CDR1 DFQATT, CDR2 SNEGSKA (reference sequence). Trimming removed 4 bases at V and 2 bases at J, with 12 bases between. The CDR3 is CSAITGTTYEQYF. In DNA form, the CDR3 reads TGCAGTGCTATCACCGGGACCACCTACGAGCAGTACTTC.

This clonotype was observed a handful of times. The chain carries TRBV5-6 and TRBJ2-1, with D possibly TRBD1 on 5 matching bases. CDR1 is SGHDT and CDR2 is YYEEEE in the germline V gene. The CDR3 has 13 residues. V was pared by 3 bases and J by 8 bases, with 12 bases between. CDR3 protein: CASSSSWGYEQFF. DNA of the CDR3: TGTGCCAGCAGCTCTTCTTGGGGCTATGAGCAGTTCTTC.